This TCR beta chain comes out of a study of T cell responses to AZD1222 COVID-19 vaccine. Study summary: The study pooled second doses at about 4 or about 12 weeks.

Study-level results: Donor demographics were predominantly white British with a female majority; clonal diversity may be underestimated.

Profiling relied on immunoSEQ multiplex PCR, and the TCRdb table lists in-frame clones only, not all of them. The sample consists of about 150,000 clones, 94% of them appearing once. Germline values: CDR1 SGHRS, CDR2 YFSETQ. V was clipped by 0 bases and J by 0 bases, with 11 bases between them. The CDR3 extends over 16 amino acids. As concerns this clone: Its antigen is unknown.

The sequenced sample was peripheral blood, obtained on day 0 of AZD1222 vaccination. The TCR comes from an adult in good health. The rearrangement uses TRBV5-1 and TRBJ2-3; D is possibly TRBD2 (5 bases). The CDR3 loop reads CASSLEMRRSTDTQYF. The CDR3 nucleotides read TGCGCCAGCAGCTTGGAAATGCGGAGGAGCACAGATACGCAGTATTTT. Drawing the rest from reference TRBV5-1 and TRBJ2-3, the complete variable domain is KAGVTQTPRYLIKTRGQQVTLSCSPISGHRSVSWYQQTPGQGLQFLFEYFSETQRNKGNFPGRFSGRQFSNSRSEMNVSTLELGDSALYLCASSLEMRRSTDTQYFGPGTRLTVL.